The 31 T cell receptor beta chains given below trace back to one sample, sequenced in a study of blood T cell repertoires in COVID-19. Sequencing was performed with immunoSEQ multiplex PCR; in TCRdb, only in-frame clones are kept and a portion is missing. The sample shows approximately 250,000 clones, 80% to 90% of them seen only once. Material: PBMCs or T cells enriched from blood (not recorded which). Receptors originate from a woman aged 25 to 39 with acute COVID-19.

V usage is TRBV28 and J usage is TRBJ1-2, with a possible D match to TRBD1 (6 bases). Germline CDR1 and CDR2: MDHEN and SYDVKM. Trimming removed 1 base at V and 3 bases at J, with 18 bases between. CDR3 length: 17 amino acids. CDR3 sequence: CASSLSPDQGLDYGYTF. DNA for the CDR3: TGTGCCAGCAGTTTATCACCAGATCAGGGGCTAGACTATGGCTACACCTTC.

The chain couples TRBV10-2 to TRBJ2-5; TRBD1 matches 9 bases. Germline V gives CDR1 WSHSY, CDR2 SAAADI. The ends lost 8 bases at V and 4 bases at J; junction bases unmatched: 5. There are 13 residues in the CDR3. For the CDR3, the DNA is TGCGCCAGCGGACAGGGGAAGGGAGAGACCCAGTACTTC. This translates into CASGQGKGETQYF.

The chain recombines TRBV6-5 with TRBJ1-1, with a possible D match to TRBD1 (5 bases). V was pared by 6 bases and J by 2 bases, with 16 bases between. The germline V gene has CDR1 MNHEY and CDR2 SVGAGI. The CDR3 contains 15 residues. The CDR3 region has the DNA TGTGCCAGCAGGCCCTCCGCGGGGGAAAACACTGAAGCTTTCTTT. Amino acids: CASRPSAGENTEAFF.

The chain couples TRBV10-1 to TRBJ2-1; 7 positions agree with TRBD2. The CDR3 runs to 14 residues. V dropped 6 bases and J dropped 4; count of bases not matched to a gene: 6. Germline-derived CDR1 and CDR2 are WNHNN and SYGVQD (reference sequence). As DNA, the CDR3 is TGCGCCAGCAGCACTAGCGCCAGTTACAATGAGCAGTTCTTC. Translation gives CASSTSASYNEQFF.

This chain connects TRBV19 to TRBJ2-7; 8 bases are shared with TRBD2. This CDR3 spans 14 amino acids. The V gene end was trimmed by 5 bases and the J gene end by 3 bases; junction bases not matched to a gene: 6. The germline gives CDR1 LNHDA, CDR2 SQIVND (reference sequence). This chain's CDR3 is CASSSTGGDYEQYF. Written as DNA, the CDR3 is TGTGCCAGTAGTTCGACGGGAGGGGACTACGAGCAGTACTTC.

This sequence joins TRBV7-2 and TRBJ2-7; the match to TRBD2 covers 11 bases. The junction had 12 bases not matched to a gene; V was cut back by 3 bases and J by 5 bases. The germline V gene encodes CDR1 SGHTA and CDR2 FQGNSA. This CDR3 spans 17 amino acids. The CDR3 spells CASSFTITSGSKDEQYF. CDR3 DNA sequence: TGTGCCAGCAGCTTCACGATAACTAGCGGGAGTAAGGACGAGCAGTACTTC.

This clone was observed a few times. The rearrangement links TRBV28 to TRBJ1-1; D remains ambiguous. Looked up from germline, CDR1 is MDHEN and CDR2 is SYDVKM. V shed 3 bases and J shed 0 bases, with 8 bases lying between them. The CDR3 has 14 residues. Written as DNA, the CDR3 is TGTGCCAGCAGTTTTGGCATCATGAACACTGAAGCTTTCTTT. As protein: CASSFGIMNTEAFF.

V and J are TRBV29-1 and TRBJ1-1, with 9 bases that match TRBD1. Trimming cost V 5 bases and J 0 bases; bases outside gene matches: 4. This CDR3 has 14 residues. The germline V gene has CDR1 SQVTM and CDR2 ANQGSEA. The CDR3 nucleotides are TGCAGCGTTTTGACAGGGGGGGTGAACACTGAAGCTTTCTTT. This gives the protein CSVLTGGVNTEAFF.

The rearrangement links TRBV3-1 (or the pseudogene TRBV3-2) to TRBJ1-1, with TRBD1 as a possible D gene (5 bases). Trimming stripped 5 bases from V and 0 bases from J, with 10 bases between. This CDR3 comprises 14 residues. Germline CDR1 reads LGHDT; CDR2 reads YNNKEL (reference sequence). This chain's CDR3 is CASSYSGVNTEAFF. The DNA for the CDR3 is TGTGCCAGCAGCTATTCGGGGGTGAACACTGAAGCTTTCTTT.

This clone has just one count. The rearrangement uses TRBV10-3 and TRBJ1-4; no clear D gene. Germline V lookup: CDR1 ENHRY, CDR2 SYGVKD. CDR3 length: 16 residues. V lost 0 bases and J 5 bases, leaving 13 bases between the germline ends. The CDR3 nucleotides read TGTGCCATCAGTGAGTCGATGCCGTCGCTAAATGAAAAACTGTTTTTT. It yields the protein CAISESMPSLNEKLFF.

The CDR3 nucleotides read TGTGCCAGCAGTGAAGTGACAGGGGTCTACAATGAGCAGTTCTTC. Its protein is CASSEVTGVYNEQFF. The genes are TRBV2 and TRBJ2-1; 8 nucleotides align to TRBD1. This CDR3 is built from 15 residues. Germline V gene lookup returns CDR1 SNHLY and CDR2 FYNNEI. Trimming took 1 base from V and 3 from J; bases not matched to a gene: 2. Complete variable domain (other parts from reference TRBV2 and TRBJ2-1): EPEVTQTPSHQVTQMGQEVILRCVPISNHLYFYWYRQILGQKVEFLVSFYNNEISEKSEIFDDQFSVERPDGSNFTLKIRSTKLEDSAMYFCASSEVTGVYNEQFFGPGTRLTVL.

V is TRBV6-2 or TRBV6-3 and J is TRBJ2-7; 9 bases map to TRBD2. CDR1 and CDR2 from the germline V gene are MNHEY and SVGEGT. V trimming: 0 bases; J trimming: 3 bases; junction bases outside the gene matches: 18. CDR3 length: 20 amino acids. Here the CDR3 reads CASSYSLLPPMAGGDYEQYF. The CDR3 DNA follows: TGTGCCAGCAGTTACTCGTTACTCCCCCCTATGGCGGGAGGGGACTACGAGCAGTACTTC.

The gene calls are TRBV27 and TRBJ2-7; perhaps TRBD1 as D (5 bases). The CDR3 contains 14 residues. The ends were cut back, 2 bases at V and 0 bases at J, with 8 bases in the middle. The germline gives CDR1 MNHEY, CDR2 SMNVEV (reference sequence). CDR3 DNA: TGTGCCAGCAGTTTACAGGGAACCTCCTACGAGCAGTACTTC. It specifies CASSLQGTSYEQYF.

This rearrangement joins TRBV6-2 or TRBV6-3 to TRBJ2-3, with TRBD2 matching over 12 bases. This CDR3 comprises 17 residues. J gave up 1 base and V 5 bases, and 7 bases lay outside the gene matches. Germline V gene data show CDR1 as MNHEY and CDR2 as SVGEGT. CDR3 nucleotide sequence: TGTGCCAGCAGTCCACGGACTAGCGGGATTGGCACAGATACGCAGTATTTT. Protein sequence: CASSPRTSGIGTDTQYF.

The genes are TRBV9 and TRBJ2-2; possible D gene TRBD2, 5 bases. The CDR3 covers 14 residues. Germline V lookup: CDR1 SGDLS, CDR2 YYNGEE. The germline V and J ends were trimmed by 0 bases and 7 bases, with 10 bases remaining between them. The CDR3 sequence: CASSVDTRDGELFF. The DNA for the CDR3 is TGTGCCAGCAGCGTAGATACGAGGGACGGGGAGCTGTTTTTT.

The chain is built from TRBV30 and TRBJ1-4; 9 bases match TRBD1. V lost 7 bases to trimming and J lost 0 bases; unmatched junction nucleotides: 15. Germline V gene data show CDR1 as GTSNPN and CDR2 as SVGIG (reference sequence). The CDR3 extends over 18 amino acids. The CDR3 DNA sequence: TGTGCCTCCCCTGTAAAGGGGACAGGGCACGCAACTAATGAAAAACTGTTTTTT. Translation gives CASPVKGTGHATNEKLFF.

This clone was seen a single time. The V and J genes are TRBV7-2 and TRBJ1-1, with D unclear. The ends were cut back, 10 bases at V and 0 bases at J, with 12 bases in the middle. CDR3 length equals 13 residues. Germline CDR1 SGHTA, CDR2 FQGNSA. The CDR3 nucleotides are TGTGCCACCGCAACCAACTTGAACACTGAAGCTTTCTTT. This sequence encodes CATATNLNTEAFF.

CDR3 nucleotide sequence: TGTGCCACCAGTGATCAACAGTACACTGAAGCTTTCTTT. Its protein product is CATSDQQYTEAFF. This chain uses TRBV24-1 with TRBJ1-1; D remains unclear. This CDR3 comprises 13 residues. Trimming took off 3 bases at V and 3 bases at J, with 7 bases between the two ends. The germline V gene has CDR1 KGHDR and CDR2 SFDVKD.

This chain connects TRBV7-8 to TRBJ2-5; a possible D gene is TRBD2 (5 bases). The CDR3 extends over 15 amino acids. CDR1 is SGHVS, CDR2 FQNEAQ, per germline. V was trimmed by 5 bases and J by 5 bases, leaving 18 bases between them. CDR3 nucleotides: TGTGCCAGCAGCAGCCGGGCGGGCAGCCTTGAGACCCAGTACTTC. Encoded protein: CASSSRAGSLETQYF. The full variable domain, rest sourced from reference TRBV7-8 and TRBJ2-5, is GAGVSQSPRYKVAKRGQDVALRCDPISGHVSLFWYQQALGQGPEFLTYFQNEAQLDKSGLPSDRFFAERPEGSVSTLKIQRTQQEDSAVYLCASSSRAGSLETQYFGPGTRLLVL.

The chain has TRBV2 and TRBJ2-7; 11 bases fit TRBD2. This CDR3 is built from 15 residues. The trim removed 11 bases at V and 0 bases at J, leaving 9 bases unmatched. CDR1 is SNHLY, CDR2 FYNNEI, per germline. Written as DNA, the CDR3 is TGTGCCGCGGGACTAGCGGAAGAATTCTCCTACGAGCAGTACTTC. Encoded protein: CAAGLAEEFSYEQYF.

The chain is built from TRBV6-1 and TRBJ1-6; D remains unclear. The CDR3 sequence is 15 residues long. V was trimmed by 2 bases and J by 8 bases, leaving 13 bases between them. Germline CDR1 and CDR2: MNHNS and SASEGT. CDR3 protein: CASSEYVTSYSPLHF. DNA for the CDR3: TGTGCCAGCAGTGAATATGTAACATCCTATTCACCCCTCCACTTT.

The chain has TRBV4-1 and TRBJ2-7; 9 bases map to TRBD2. This CDR3 comprises 14 residues. Germline CDR1 and CDR2: MGHRA and YSYEKL. With V trimmed by 0 bases and J by 3 bases, 0 bases remained unmatched. This CDR3 is CASSQDSGSYEQYF. The CDR3 nucleotides read TGCGCCAGCAGCCAAGATAGCGGGAGCTACGAGCAGTACTTC.

The CDR3 DNA is TGTGCCAGCAGCCAAGGGCGATGGGGGAGGGACTATGGCTACACCTTC. Translated, it gives CASSQGRWGRDYGYTF. The chain carries TRBV3-1 (or the pseudogene TRBV3-2) and TRBJ1-2, with D possibly matching TRBD1 (5 bases). Germline V gene lookup returns CDR1 LGHDT and CDR2 YNNKEL (reference sequence). V dropped 1 base and J dropped 3 bases, with 15 bases sitting between them. This CDR3 is built from 16 residues.

This chain joins TRBV7-2 and TRBJ2-3; 8 bases line up with TRBD2. CDR1 and CDR2 from the germline V gene are SGHTA and FQGNSA. The CDR3 spans 12 residues. V lost 4 bases and J lost 14; bases outside the gene matches: 8. The CDR3 coding sequence is TGTGCCAGCAGCTATCCGGGACTAGAGGGGTATTTT. Its protein product is CASSYPGLEGYF.

This sequence joins TRBV7-8 and TRBJ2-5; D is perhaps TRBD2 (6 bases). This CDR3 comprises 14 residues. Germline CDR1 SGHVS, CDR2 FQNEAQ. V was shortened by 3 bases and J by 5 bases, with 13 bases between the two germline ends. The DNA of the CDR3 is TGTGCCAGCAGCTTGGATCGGGGGTGGGAGACCCAGTACTTC. Residues: CASSLDRGWETQYF. Full variable domain (missing parts from reference TRBV7-8 and TRBJ2-5): GAGVSQSPRYKVAKRGQDVALRCDPISGHVSLFWYQQALGQGPEFLTYFQNEAQLDKSGLPSDRFFAERPEGSVSTLKIQRTQQEDSAVYLCASSLDRGWETQYFGPGTRLLVL.

A remark on this clone: Additional DNA sequences in this sample encode the identical CDR3. V gene TRBV18 combines with J gene TRBJ2-7; 9 bases map to TRBD1. CDR1 KGHSH and CDR2 LQKENI come from the germline V gene. Losses at the gene ends were 3 bases for V and 4 bases for J; bases not matched to a gene: 4. The CDR3 is made up of 14 amino acids. The CDR3, as DNA: TGTGCCAGCTCACCGGGACAGGGTGCTTACGAGCAGTACTTC. Protein: CASSPGQGAYEQYF. The full variable domain, its missing parts supplied by reference TRBV18 and TRBJ2-7, is NAGVMQNPRHLVRRRGQEARLRCSPMKGHSHVYWYRQLPEEGLKFMVYLQKENIIDESGMPKERFSAEFPKEGPSILRIQQVVRGDSAAYFCASSPGQGAYEQYFGPGTRLTVT.

The CDR3 sequence: CASSSSSGIYNEQFF. DNA of the CDR3: TGTGCCAGCAGCTCCTCTAGCGGGATATACAATGAGCAGTTCTTC. The chain is built from TRBV3-1 (or the pseudogene TRBV3-2) and TRBJ2-1; 9 bases line up with TRBD2. In germline, CDR1 is LGHDT, CDR2 YNNKEL (reference sequence). V trimming: 5 bases; J trimming: 4 bases; junction bases outside the gene matches: 6. This CDR3 comprises 15 residues.

The chain joins TRBV28 to TRBJ2-1, with 12 bases lining up with TRBD2. From germline, CDR1 is MDHEN and CDR2 SYDVKM. V lost 6 bases and J lost 8; bases outside the gene matches: 8. The CDR3 runs to 15 residues. The DNA for the CDR3 is TGTGCCAGCAGCCGACTAGCGGGAGTTCGGGATGAGCAGTTCTTC. It codes for CASSRLAGVRDEQFF.

The chain joins TRBV7-6 to TRBJ2-7, with 9 bases aligning to TRBD1. This CDR3 is 15 amino acids long. CDR1 and CDR2 from the germline V gene are SGHVS and FNYEAQ. V shed 1 base and J 0 bases; nucleotides not matched to a gene: 1. CDR3 amino acids: CASSLEDRGSYEQYF. CDR3 DNA: TGTGCCAGCAGCTTAGAGGACAGGGGCTCCTACGAGCAGTACTTC.

The genes are TRBV19 and TRBJ2-1; D possibly corresponds to TRBD1 (6 bases). The CDR3 is 13 amino acids. V dropped 6 bases and J dropped 3 bases, with 9 bases sitting between them. CDR1 is LNHDA, CDR2 SQIVND, per germline (reference sequence). The DNA of the CDR3 is TGTGCCAGTAGCACACAGGGCTACAATGAGCAGTTCTTC. Its translation: CASSTQGYNEQFF.

As to this clone: Other DNA variants within this sample encode the same CDR3. The V gene is TRBV7-3, the J gene TRBJ1-1, with D maybe TRBD1 (5 bases). Germline V gives CDR1 SGHTA, CDR2 FQGTGA. The CDR3 length is 13 residues. The V gene lost 4 bases and the J gene lost 1 base, with 7 bases spanning the gap. This chain's CDR3 is CASSSQGNTEAFF. The CDR3 DNA sequence: TGTGCCAGCAGCTCCCAGGGGAACACTGAAGCTTTCTTT.